This T cell receptor beta chain was obtained from a study of CD8 T cells in ankylosing spondylitis (dated by TCRdb to about 2017). Concerning the study at large: The study profiled T cell receptor beta repertoires in healthy donors and ankylosing spondylitis patients to find disease-linked TCR variants. Peripheral blood was sampled, and synovial fluid was also collected from ankylosing spondylitis patients. The full study cohort was made up of about two dozen ankylosing spondylitis patients and about a hundred healthy donors.

The listed sequencing device is Illumina HiSeq 2500. Quantitative 5'-RACE with molecular barcodes was used to prepare TCR beta libraries. The original pipeline was this. Disease-linked TCR variants were identified with a new computational method built on a probabilistic model of VDJ rearrangement. TCRdb reprocessing: public reads trimmed at Q25 with fastp, clones called with MiXCR, in-frame beta chains kept. Each entry merges the rows of one CDR3 protein and shows their most common DNA and genes. TCRdb's processing, not the authors', yielded these V and J calls. Counted in this sample were roughly 200,000 distinct CDR3 sequences; about 26% of them appeared once. About 6.2% of the sample is held by the ten biggest clonotypes. Measured from the cysteine to the phenylalanine, the CDR3 is 13 residues long. CDR3 DNA only is kept here, 39 bases in frame from base 1. CDR1 DFQATT and CDR2 SNEGSKA are derived from the germline V gene (reference sequence). Trimmed from V: 5 bases; trimmed from J: 4 bases; junction bases lacking a gene match: 5.

This clonotype was seen at least ten times. The antigen this receptor binds is unknown. Base quality data are lacking; no much larger clone is found one base away. Here is what the overall study found, with its caveats: The disease-linked clones showed a CD8+ phenotype and occurred at relatively low frequencies in peripheral blood. Some TCR beta motif variants had previously been reported in synovial fluid and blood of reactive arthritis patients, which suggested common disease-initiation mechanisms. The disease-linked clones were reported as significantly enriched in matched synovial fluid samples from ankylosing spondylitis patients. A TCR beta motif of seven or eight highly homologous amino acid variants appeared characteristic of blood from ankylosing spondylitis patients.

The chain links TRBV20-1 with TRBJ2-5; 9 bases in between match TRBD1. The receptor comes from a male donor with ankylosing spondylitis or in good health (not recorded which). The sample was blood, either unsorted or a sorted T cell fraction (not recorded which). The CDR3 corresponds to CSAGTGLRETQYF. The nucleotides are TGCAGTGCTGGGACAGGGCTCCGAGAGACCCAGTACTTC.